A single sample is the source of the 31 T cell receptor beta chains below, sequenced in a study of pediatric ulcerative colitis (dated by TCRdb to the late 2010s). Receptor amplification or capture employed the immunoSEQ multiplex PCR assay. The table comes from immuneACCESS by way of TCRdb, which keeps in-frame sequences with V and J called. Part of the clones is missing from these tables; in studies checked, under half for an unresolved V gene and the rest for unknown reasons. For this sample there are some 60,000 clones; about three quarters appear just once. Around 4.9% of the sample goes to the ten largest clones. Specimen: blood. Receptors were obtained from a boy aged 5 to 17 with moderate ulcerative colitis.

This chain uses TRBV6-6 with TRBJ2-7; D may correspond to TRBD1 or TRBD2 (5 bases each). From germline, CDR1 is MNHNY and CDR2 SVGAGI (reference sequence). This CDR3 is built from 12 residues. The V gene lost 6 bases and the J gene lost 5 bases, with 11 bases spanning the gap. In DNA form, the CDR3 reads TGTGCCAGCAGCAGGCTGGGGGACGAGCAGTACTTC. This encodes CASSRLGDEQYF.

This chain joins TRBV5-1 and TRBJ2-7, with D possibly matching TRBD1 (6 bases). CDR1 is SGHRS, CDR2 YFSETQ, per germline. The ends were cut back, 4 bases at V and 2 bases at J, with 13 bases in the middle. The CDR3 loop spans 14 amino acids. The CDR3 is CASSGRQETYEQYF. DNA of the CDR3: TGCGCCAGCAGCGGTAGACAGGAGACCTACGAGCAGTACTTC.

The rearrangement links TRBV18 to TRBJ2-7; 7 positions agree with TRBD2. Germline CDR1 is KGHSH and CDR2 is LQKENI. The junction had 11 bases not matched to a gene; V was cut back by 0 bases and J by 3 bases. The CDR3 is 17 residues long. In DNA form, the CDR3 reads TGTGCCAGCTCACCACCGGGAGGGAGGACGTCGAGCTACGAGCAGTACTTC. Protein: CASSPPGGRTSSYEQYF.

This clone is a singleton in its sample. CDR3 DNA sequence: TGTGCCACCAGCAGAGCGGCAGCAGAGACCCAGTACTTC. This translates into CATSRAAAETQYF. This sequence joins TRBV15 and TRBJ2-5; D gene ambiguous. The CDR3 has 13 amino acids. Trimming took off 1 base at V and 4 bases at J, with 7 bases between the two ends. Germline-derived CDR1 and CDR2 are LNHNV and YYDKDF (reference sequence).

This chain's CDR3 is CASSVGYEQYF. The CDR3, as DNA: TGTGCCAGCAGCGTAGGGTACGAGCAGTACTTC. The chain has TRBV9 and TRBJ2-7, with unresolved D. The germline V gene encodes CDR1 SGDLS and CDR2 YYNGEE. Trimming left V 0 bases short and J 4 bases short, with 2 bases between. CDR3 length equals 11 residues.

Concerning this clone: Different DNA sequences within this sample yield the same CDR3. The chain couples TRBV19 to TRBJ2-6; D is ambiguous. V was clipped by 4 bases and J by 0 bases, with 4 bases between them. Germline assignment: CDR1 LNHDA and CDR2 SQIVND (reference sequence). The CDR3 extends over 14 amino acids. CDR3 in DNA: TGTGCCAGTAGTAGGCGCTCTGGGGCCAACGTCCTGACTTTC. Amino acids: CASSRRSGANVLTF.

This clone was seen only a few times. V gene TRBV13 combines with J gene TRBJ1-1; 7 bases are shared with TRBD1. CDR3 length: 15 residues. V gave up 5 bases and J gave up 0 bases; unmatched junction bases: 6. The germline CDR1 and CDR2 sequences are PRHDT and FYEKMQ (reference sequence). The CDR3 is CASSTWTGLNTEAFF. The CDR3 region has the DNA TGTGCCAGCAGCACCTGGACAGGATTGAACACTGAAGCTTTCTTT.

V gene TRBV6-1 combines with J gene TRBJ2-1, with D maybe TRBD2 (6 bases). CDR1 is MNHNS and CDR2 is SASEGT in the germline V gene. The CDR3 has 13 residues. V shed 8 bases and J shed 1 base, with 9 bases lying between them. In DNA, the CDR3 is TGTGCCAGCCGTGGGGGGTCCTACAATGAGCAGTTCTTC. It encodes CASRGGSYNEQFF.

This clone has only a few counts. The chain has TRBV7-6 and TRBJ1-2; a possible D gene is TRBD1 (5 bases). This CDR3 contains 16 residues. CDR1 is SGHVS and CDR2 is FNYEAQ in the germline V gene. Trimming cost V 5 bases and J 8 bases, with 24 bases left between them. CDR3 protein: CASSPGFGDLRSGYTF. CDR3 DNA: TGTGCCAGCAGCCCCGGCTTTGGGGACCTAAGGTCAGGCTACACCTTC.

The chain combines TRBV20-1 with TRBJ2-3, with no clear D. This CDR3 has 11 residues. CDR1 is DFQATT and CDR2 is SNEGSKA in the germline V gene (reference sequence). V was clipped by 6 bases and J by 5 bases, with 9 bases between them. The CDR3 DNA sequence: TGCAGTGCCCCGACGATAGATACGCAGTATTTT. Its translation: CSAPTIDTQYF.

This clone has a single count. The chain couples TRBV5-4 to TRBJ2-3; the D gene is possibly TRBD2 (5 bases). Trimming cost V 2 bases and J 6 bases, with 16 bases left between them. Germline V CDR1 and CDR2: SGHNT, YYREEE (reference sequence). The CDR3 consists of 15 residues. CDR3 in DNA: TGTGCCAGCAGCTTACCAGCGGCCCTACGGGATACGCAGTATTTT. Translation gives CASSLPAALRDTQYF.

This sequence joins TRBV6-6 and TRBJ1-2; 7 nucleotides agree with TRBD1. CDR3 length equals 14 residues. Germline loops: CDR1 MNHNY, CDR2 SVGAGI (reference sequence). Trimming cost V 5 bases and J 4 bases; bases outside gene matches: 7. The CDR3 nucleotides read TGTGCCAGCAGTGGGACAGCCTCTAGCTATGGCTACACCTTC. Translating it yields CASSGTASSYGYTF.

This chain joins TRBV7-2 and TRBJ2-3, with a possible D match to TRBD2 (5 bases). The CDR3 runs 14 residues. The germline gives CDR1 SGHTA, CDR2 FQGNSA. V lost 2 bases, J lost 3 bases, and 9 bases lay in between. The chain's CDR3 is CASSLSVATDTQYF. CDR3 in DNA: TGTGCCAGCAGCTTATCGGTAGCGACAGATACGCAGTATTTT.

V and J are TRBV11-2 and TRBJ2-2, with D possibly TRBD2 on 6 matching bases. V was trimmed by 1 base and J by 5 bases, leaving 8 bases between them. The CDR3 is 14 residues long. Germline V CDR1 and CDR2: SGHAT, FQNNGV. CDR3 DNA sequence: TGTGCCAGCAGCTTAGTGGCGGGGACCGGGGAGCTGTTTTTT. Translation: CASSLVAGTGELFF.

This clone has a handful of counts. The chain has TRBV4-3 and TRBJ1-1, with D unclear. Trimming removed 4 bases from V and 1 base from J, with 7 bases in between. Germline values: CDR1 LGHNA, CDR2 YSLEER. The CDR3 spans 13 residues. This CDR3 is CASSPTGNTEAFF. The CDR3 DNA is TGCGCCAGCAGCCCTACGGGGAACACTGAAGCTTTCTTT.

The chain recombines TRBV6-1 with TRBJ1-1, with 8 bases lining up with TRBD1. Germline loops: CDR1 MNHNS, CDR2 SASEGT. Trimming removed 7 bases from V and 1 base from J; junction bases left unmatched: 5. This CDR3 comprises 14 residues. CDR3 DNA: TGTGCCAGCATGAAGACAGGGGCGAACACTGAAGCTTTCTTT. As protein: CASMKTGANTEAFF.

This clone turned up a few times. V and J are TRBV30 and TRBJ1-4, with a weak D call TRBD1 (6 bases). The V end was cut by 3 bases, the J end by 4 bases, with 12 bases between. CDR3 length: 14 residues. The germline V gene encodes CDR1 GTSNPN and CDR2 SVGIG (reference sequence). This chain's CDR3 is CAWRRDRFNEKLFF. In DNA form, the CDR3 reads TGTGCCTGGAGACGAGACAGGTTTAATGAAAAACTGTTTTTT.

The V and J genes are TRBV5-6 and TRBJ2-5, with 9 nucleotides matching TRBD1. Germline-derived CDR1 and CDR2 are SGHDT and YYEEEE. Trimming cost V 4 bases and J 5 bases; bases outside gene matches: 12. This CDR3 comprises 16 residues. The CDR3 nucleotides are TGTGCCAGCAGCCCCATGGGGACAGGGATAGGTGAGACCCAGTACTTC. It codes for CASSPMGTGIGETQYF.

V gene TRBV5-1 combines with J gene TRBJ2-7; TRBD2 matches 7 bases. The length of the CDR3 is 17 residues. The ends lost 4 bases at V and 4 bases at J; junction bases unmatched: 17. Per the germline V gene, CDR1 is SGHRS and CDR2 is YFSETQ. The CDR3 region has the DNA TGCGCCAGCAGCCCGATATTTAGTGTAGCGGGTCCTTACGAGCAGTACTTC. Protein sequence: CASSPIFSVAGPYEQYF.

The V and J genes are TRBV18 and TRBJ1-3; D not certain. Germline V lookup: CDR1 KGHSH, CDR2 LQKENI. This CDR3 spans 14 amino acids. Trimming took off 2 bases at V and 0 bases at J, with 5 bases between the two ends. The CDR3 is CASSPDLSGNTIYF. As DNA, the CDR3 is TGTGCCAGCTCACCAGACCTCTCTGGAAACACCATATATTTT.

The chain employs TRBV15 and TRBJ1-4; possible D gene TRBD1, 5 bases. V lost 0 bases and J lost 7, with 6 bases in between. The CDR3 runs 13 residues. In germline, CDR1 is LNHNV, CDR2 YYDKDF (reference sequence). The DNA for the CDR3 is TGTGCCACCAGCAGAGAGGGGGGTGAAAAACTGTTTTTT. Residues: CATSREGGEKLFF.

The chain links TRBV30 to TRBJ2-7; no clear D. V was pared by 4 bases and J by 2 bases, with 9 bases between. The CDR3 is 12 residues long. The germline CDR1 and CDR2 sequences are GTSNPN and SVGIG (reference sequence). The CDR3 DNA reads TGTGCCTGGAAAATCGGTCCCTACGAGCAGTACTTC. Translating it yields CAWKIGPYEQYF. Filled out from reference TRBV30 and TRBJ2-7, the complete variable domain reads SQTIHQWPATLVQPVGSPLSLECTVEGTSNPNLYWYRQAAGRGLQLLFYSVGIGQISSEVPQNLSASRPQDRQFILSSKKLLLSDSGFYLCAWKIGPYEQYFGPGTRLTVT.

The V gene is TRBV9, the J gene TRBJ1-1; tentative D call: TRBD1 (5 bases). The CDR3 covers 12 residues. From germline, CDR1 is SGDLS and CDR2 YYNGEE. Trimming stripped 7 bases from V and 1 base from J, with 8 bases between. CDR3 bases: TGTGCCAGCTCCGGGGGGAACACTGAAGCTTTCTTT. Residues: CASSGGNTEAFF.

This chain uses TRBV6-6 with TRBJ2-7; D is perhaps TRBD1 or TRBD2 (7 bases each). CDR3 length equals 13 residues. Germline assignment: CDR1 MNHNY and CDR2 SVGAGI (reference sequence). V lost 6 bases and J 4 bases, leaving 13 bases between the germline ends. The CDR3 protein is CASRTGDYYEQYF. The CDR3 nucleotides read TGTGCCAGCAGAACAGGGGACTATTACGAGCAGTACTTC.

This clone occurred once. The J gene is TRBJ1-5, the V gene TRBV10-3; 11 bases line up with TRBD1. J lost 11 bases, V lost 5 bases, and 11 bases had no gene match. Germline assignment: CDR1 ENHRY and CDR2 SYGVKD. The CDR3 contains 15 residues. DNA of the CDR3: TGTGCCATCAGTCCGTCCCGGGACAGGGGGTTAGCCCAGCATTTT. Residues: CAISPSRDRGLAQHF.

The V and J genes are TRBV2 and TRBJ2-7; tentatively, D is TRBD1 or TRBD2 (5 bases each). The CDR3 spans 13 residues. The V end lost 6 bases, the J end lost 5 bases, and 14 bases lay between the germline ends. From germline, CDR1 is SNHLY and CDR2 FYNNEI. CDR3 nucleotide sequence: TGTGCCAGCAGGGACCCGGGACCCAACGAGCAGTACTTC. It encodes CASRDPGPNEQYF.

The V call is TRBV9, the J call TRBJ2-5; perhaps TRBD1 as D (6 bases). Germline V gives CDR1 SGDLS, CDR2 YYNGEE. Trimming took 3 bases from V and 4 from J, leaving 13 bases between them. This CDR3 spans 14 amino acids. CDR3 loop: CASSGRTEGETQYF. CDR3 bases: TGTGCCAGCAGCGGACGGACAGAGGGAGAGACCCAGTACTTC. Supplemented by reference TRBV9 and TRBJ2-5, the full variable domain reads DSGVTQTPKHLITATGQRVTLRCSPRSGDLSVYWYQQSLDQGLQFLIQYYNGEERAKGNILERFSAQQFPDLHSELNLSSLELGDSALYFCASSGRTEGETQYFGPGTRLLVL.

The chain recombines TRBV5-4 with TRBJ2-1; TRBD2 matches 9 bases. The CDR3 loop spans 14 amino acids. Per germline, CDR1 SGHNT and CDR2 YYREEE (reference sequence). J was trimmed by 5 bases and V by 2 bases; bases with no gene match: 2. The CDR3 DNA follows: TGTGCCAGCAGCTTCGCGGGGGGGAACAATGAGCAGTTCTTC. Translating gives CASSFAGGNNEQFF. Filled out from reference TRBV5-4 and TRBJ2-1, the complete variable domain reads ETGVTQSPTHLIKTRGQQVTLRCSSQSGHNTVSWYQQALGQGPQFIFQYYREEENGRGNFPPRFSGLQFPNYSSELNVNALELDDSALYLCASSFAGGNNEQFFGPGTRLTVL.

This clone appeared a few times. The rearrangement links TRBV7-3 to TRBJ2-2; 15 positions match TRBD2. V lost 5 bases, J lost 8 bases, and 6 bases stayed unmatched. In germline, CDR1 is SGHTA, CDR2 FQGTGA. The CDR3 loop spans 16 amino acids. The CDR3 protein is CASSTGTSGRTGELFF. The CDR3 DNA follows: TGTGCCAGCAGCACAGGGACTAGCGGGAGGACAGGGGAGCTGTTTTTT. Supplemented by reference TRBV7-3 and TRBJ2-2, the full variable domain reads GAGVSQTPSNKVTEKGKYVELRCDPISGHTALYWYRQSLGQGPEFLIYFQGTGAADDSGLPNDRFFAVRPEGSVSTLKIQRTERGDSAVYLCASSTGTSGRTGELFFGEGSRLTVL.

The chain couples TRBV6-5 to TRBJ2-5, with 9 bases that match TRBD1. Germline V gene lookup returns CDR1 MNHEY and CDR2 SVGAGI. CDR3 size: 15 residues. The J segment lost 5 bases and the V segment lost 3 bases, leaving 7 bases of the junction unmatched. CDR3 in amino acids: CASSYGTGIRETQYF. CDR3 bases: TGTGCCAGCAGTTATGGGACAGGGATCCGGGAGACCCAGTACTTC.

The CDR3 sequence is CATSSGGLALLNEQFF. DNA for the CDR3: TGTGCCACCAGCTCTGGGGGGCTAGCGCTACTCAATGAGCAGTTCTTC. The chain joins TRBV15 to TRBJ2-1, with D possibly being TRBD1 or TRBD2 (6 bases each). Per germline, CDR1 LNHNV and CDR2 YYDKDF (reference sequence). The CDR3 covers 16 residues. Trimming took off 5 bases at V and 6 bases at J, with 20 bases between the two ends.